The TCR beta chain under discussion was sequenced for a study of read filtering for tumor transcriptome and immune sequencing. Study as a whole: Fewer than ten patients were R-ISS I, 16 were R-ISS II, six or seven were R-ISS III. RNA-seq yielded only about 75 to 1,400 TCR reads, IR-seq about 3.5 to 10.27 million.

This clonotype was counted many times. Its antigen is as yet unknown. Study findings and constraints: The CD138-negative fraction was mixed bone marrow immune cells, not pure T cells.

From roughly 390 ng of RNA, a library with molecular barcoded alpha/delta and beta/gamma adaptors was made. TCRdb reprocessed the reads with MiXCR, giving one entry per CDR3 protein. The sample includes 45,000 to 55,000 distinct CDR3 sequences, approximately 12% of them seen just once. CDR1 and CDR2 (germline): SQVTM, ANQGSEA. The CDR3 spans 12 residues. The V end was cut by 1 base, the J end by 6 bases, with 10 bases between. This TCR was recovered from a donor older than 35 with multiple myeloma. Sequences were obtained from a population of CD138-negative cells sorted from bone marrow. The rearrangement links TRBV29-1 to TRBJ2-7; D call uncertain. This CDR3 is CSVEGVGSEQYF. The CDR3 nucleotides are TGCAGCGTTGAAGGGGTTGGGTCCGAGCAGTACTTC.